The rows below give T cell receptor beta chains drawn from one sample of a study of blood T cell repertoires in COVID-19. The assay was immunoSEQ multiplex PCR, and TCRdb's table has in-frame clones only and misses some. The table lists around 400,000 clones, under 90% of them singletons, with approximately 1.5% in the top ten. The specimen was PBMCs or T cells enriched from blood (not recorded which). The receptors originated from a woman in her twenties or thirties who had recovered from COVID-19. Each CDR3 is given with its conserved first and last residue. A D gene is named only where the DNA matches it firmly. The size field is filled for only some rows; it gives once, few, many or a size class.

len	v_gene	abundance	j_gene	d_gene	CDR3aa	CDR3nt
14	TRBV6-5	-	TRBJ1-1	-	CASSLTRVLNEAFF	TGTGCCAGCAGCCTAACACGGGTTCTAAATGAAGCTTTCTTT
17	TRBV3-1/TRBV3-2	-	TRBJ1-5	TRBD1	CASSQDPWTGSNQPQHF	TGTGCCAGCAGCCAAGACCCATGGACAGGGTCGAATCAGCCCCAGCATTTT
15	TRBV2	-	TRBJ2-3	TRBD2	CASSPLAGVPDTQYF	TGTGCCAGCAGCCCCCTAGCGGGAGTCCCAGATACGCAGTATTTT
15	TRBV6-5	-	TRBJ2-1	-	CASSYLGGVGNEQFF	TGTGCCAGCAGTTACCTGGGGGGTGTAGGCAATGAGCAGTTCTTC
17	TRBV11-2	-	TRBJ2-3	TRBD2	CASSLGGSGGVTDTQYF	TGTGCCAGCAGCTTAGGGGGTAGCGGGGGAGTCACAGATACGCAGTATTTT
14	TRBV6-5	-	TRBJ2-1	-	CASSPGGSYNEQFF	TGTGCCAGCAGTCCAGGGGGGTCCTACAATGAGCAGTTCTTC
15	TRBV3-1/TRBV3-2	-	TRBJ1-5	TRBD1	CASSRDRDSNQPQHF	TGTGCCAGCAGCCGGGACAGGGACAGTAATCAGCCCCAGCATTTT
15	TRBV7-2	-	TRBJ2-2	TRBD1	CASSLGQVNTGELFF	TGTGCCAGCAGCTTGGGACAGGTGAACACCGGGGAGCTGTTTTTT
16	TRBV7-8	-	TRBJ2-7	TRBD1	CASSPNRGTSSYEQYF	TGTGCCAGCAGCCCCAACAGGGGAACCTCCTCCTACGAGCAGTACTTC
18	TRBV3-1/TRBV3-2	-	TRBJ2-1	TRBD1	CASSQRDHGTGTYNEQFF	TGTGCCAGCAGCCAACGCGATCACGGGACAGGAACCTACAATGAGCAGTTCTTC
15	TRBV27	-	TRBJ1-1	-	CASSLIFAKNTEAFF	TGTGCCAGCAGTTTAATCTTCGCGAAGAACACTGAAGCTTTCTTT
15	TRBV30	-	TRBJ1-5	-	CAWSEVVGQGQPQHF	TGTGCCTGGAGTGAAGTTGTGGGGCAGGGACAGCCCCAGCATTTT
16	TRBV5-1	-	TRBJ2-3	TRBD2	CASSSRTSGVTDTQYF	TGCGCCAGCAGCTCCCGGACTAGCGGGGTCACAGATACGCAGTATTTT
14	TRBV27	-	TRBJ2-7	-	CASSLRLGSYEQYF	TGTGCCAGCAGTTTGAGGCTAGGTTCCTACGAGCAGTACTTC
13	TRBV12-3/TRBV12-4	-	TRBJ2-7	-	CASRNSGVYEQYF	TGTGCCAGCAGAAACTCAGGGGTCTACGAGCAGTACTTC
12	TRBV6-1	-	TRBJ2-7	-	CASSEQGDEQYF	TGTGCCAGCAGTGAACAGGGTGACGAGCAGTACTTC
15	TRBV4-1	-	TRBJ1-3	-	CASSPQWSSGNTIYF	TGCGCCAGCAGCCCTCAGTGGAGCTCTGGAAACACCATATATTTT
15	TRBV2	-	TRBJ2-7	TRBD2	CASSELRAGGDEQYF	TGTGCCAGCAGTGAATTGCGAGCGGGAGGGGACGAGCAGTACTTC
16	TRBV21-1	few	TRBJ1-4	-	CASSKAGDSLNEKLFF	TGTGCCAGCAGCAAAGCTGGGGACAGCCTTAATGAAAAACTGTTTTTT
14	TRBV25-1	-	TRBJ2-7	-	CASSDSSASYEQYF	TGTGCCAGCAGTGACTCTAGCGCCTCCTACGAGCAGTACTTC
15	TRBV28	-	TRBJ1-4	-	CASSLDSNFNEKLFF	TGTGCCAGCAGTCTAGACAGTAACTTTAATGAAAAACTGTTTTTT
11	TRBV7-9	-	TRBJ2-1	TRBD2	CASSFSGEQFF	TGTGCCAGCAGCTTTAGCGGGGAGCAGTTCTTC
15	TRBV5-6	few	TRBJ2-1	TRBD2	CASGLSGRAYNEQFF	TGTGCCAGCGGCCTTAGCGGGAGGGCCTACAATGAGCAGTTCTTC